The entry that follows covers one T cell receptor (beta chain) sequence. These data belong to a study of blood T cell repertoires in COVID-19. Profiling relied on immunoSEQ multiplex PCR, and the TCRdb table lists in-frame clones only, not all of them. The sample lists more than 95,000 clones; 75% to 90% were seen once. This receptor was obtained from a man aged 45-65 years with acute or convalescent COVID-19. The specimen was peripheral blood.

In nucleotides, the CDR3 is TGTGCTAGTGGTTTGTCATCCACCGGGACTGAAGCTTTCTTT. Translation: CASGLSSTGTEAFF. The chain uses TRBV12-5 and TRBJ1-1; D uncertain. Looked up from germline, CDR1 is LGHNT and CDR2 is FRNRAP. The V end was cut by 2 bases, the J end by 5 bases, with 12 bases between. The CDR3 is 14 amino acids.